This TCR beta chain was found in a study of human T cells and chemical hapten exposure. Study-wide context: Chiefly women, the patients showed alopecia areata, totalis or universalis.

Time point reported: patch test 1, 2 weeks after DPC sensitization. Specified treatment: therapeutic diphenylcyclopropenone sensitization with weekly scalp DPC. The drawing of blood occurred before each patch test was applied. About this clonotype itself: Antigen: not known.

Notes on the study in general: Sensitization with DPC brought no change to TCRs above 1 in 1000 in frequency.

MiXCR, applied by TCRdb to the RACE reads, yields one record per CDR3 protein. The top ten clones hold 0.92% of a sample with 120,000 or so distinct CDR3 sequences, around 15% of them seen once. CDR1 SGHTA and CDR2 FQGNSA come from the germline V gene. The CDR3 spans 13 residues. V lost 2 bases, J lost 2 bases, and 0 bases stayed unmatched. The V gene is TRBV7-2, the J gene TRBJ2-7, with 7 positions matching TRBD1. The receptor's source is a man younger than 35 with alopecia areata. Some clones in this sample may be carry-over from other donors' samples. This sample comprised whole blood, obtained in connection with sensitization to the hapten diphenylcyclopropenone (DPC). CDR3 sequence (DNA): TGTGCCAGCAGCTTACAGGGGGCCTACGAGCAGTACGTC. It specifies CASSLQGAYEQYV.